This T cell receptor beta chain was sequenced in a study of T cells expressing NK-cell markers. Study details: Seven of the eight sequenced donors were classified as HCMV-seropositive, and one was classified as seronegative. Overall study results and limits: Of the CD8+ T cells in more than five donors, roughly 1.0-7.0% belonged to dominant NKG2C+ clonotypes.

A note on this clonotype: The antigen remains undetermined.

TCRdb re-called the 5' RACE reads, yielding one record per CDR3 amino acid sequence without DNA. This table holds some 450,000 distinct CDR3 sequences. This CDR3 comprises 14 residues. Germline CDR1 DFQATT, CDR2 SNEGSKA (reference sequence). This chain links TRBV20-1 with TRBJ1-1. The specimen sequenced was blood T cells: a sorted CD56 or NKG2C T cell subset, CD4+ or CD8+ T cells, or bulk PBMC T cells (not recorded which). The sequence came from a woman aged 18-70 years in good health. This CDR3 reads CSARYIQSNTEAFF.